This is a list of T cell receptor beta chains from one sample in a study of CXCR3-negative and CXCR3-positive naive CD8 T cells. One entry per CDR3 protein, without DNA, is what TCRdb gives after re-calling the 5' RACE reads. The sample has around 52,000 distinct CDR3 sequences. Sequenced: memory CD8+ T cells from blood. All receptors come from a human donor in good health. Some clones in this sample may be carry-over from other donors' samples. The CDR3 runs from the conserved cysteine through the conserved F or W. Clone sizes are given selectively: once, few, many, or a class where the clone is expanded.

clone_size	v_call	j_call	cdr3_aa
-	TRBV28	TRBJ2-7	CASSPAGVLYEQYF
-	TRBV30	TRBJ2-7	CAWSLGDRGLLTTYEQYF
-	TRBV29-1	TRBJ2-1	CSVEDPLEGGNEQFF
-	TRBV19	TRBJ2-7	CASSKRESSYEQYF
-	TRBV3-1	TRBJ2-1	CASSTFSGDNEQFF
-	TRBV19	TRBJ2-7	CASTAAGGYEQYF
-	TRBV14	TRBJ1-1	CASSKIGGTAMNTEAFF
-	TRBV29-1	TRBJ2-2	CSVSRTNTGELFF
-	TRBV5-1	TRBJ1-5	CASSLDGHNQPQHF
-	TRBV7-3	TRBJ1-2	CASSWGGQLNYGYTF
medium-sized	TRBV20-1	TRBJ1-1	CSAKYRDTEAFF
-	TRBV6-5	TRBJ2-7	CASSSSNSYEQYF
-	TRBV20-1	TRBJ2-3	CSARDYQDVAVTTDTQYF
-	TRBV11-2	TRBJ2-1	CASSLAASEQFF
-	TRBV7-3	TRBJ2-1	CASSLGSSSYNEQFF
-	TRBV4-3	TRBJ1-2	CASSPGRNYGYTF
-	TRBV11-2	TRBJ1-4	CASSLIDRREGRLFF
-	TRBV30	TRBJ1-1	CAWSVGGPYTEAFF
-	TRBV6-4	TRBJ2-5	CASSTSGGAGETQYF
-	TRBV4-2	TRBJ2-1	CASSQMTGYNEQFF
-	TRBV11-2	TRBJ2-1	CASSSGSEQFF
-	TRBV28	TRBJ2-3	CASSATGPTDTQYF
-	TRBV6-5	TRBJ1-1	CASGIASGGTEAFF
-	TRBV7-6	TRBJ2-7	CASSPLLPGQGSYEQYF
-	TRBV20-1	TRBJ2-1	CSARPPPTGPYNEQFF
-	TRBV6-6	TRBJ2-1	CASSPSYGGPYNEQFF
-	TRBV28	TRBJ2-7	CASSLGQSSYEQYF
-	TRBV7-6	TRBJ2-3	CASSLVGLGGGGTDTQYF
-	TRBV7-9	TRBJ2-1	CAGNMQGLNNEQFF
-	TRBV10-3	TRBJ1-2	CAISEMRDRGYGYTF
-	TRBV7-3	TRBJ2-3	CASSPASGGVSNTQYF
-	TRBV29-1	TRBJ2-1	CSVDGRQGSSYNEQFF
-	TRBV20-1	TRBJ2-7	CSVEGQFFDEQYF
-	TRBV6-6	TRBJ1-4	CASSYFLPGQGAPNEKLFF
-	TRBV11-2	TRBJ1-1	CASSLIGKGTEAFF
-	TRBV5-6	TRBJ2-5	CASSFKVRQETQYF
-	TRBV7-3	TRBJ2-7	CARWDRRRSGYEQYF
-	TRBV21-1	TRBJ2-4	CASSLPGLLAKNIQYF
-	TRBV7-6	TRBJ1-4	CASSFSDRSNEKLFF
-	TRBV6-5	TRBJ2-7	CASSPNGDAQYF
-	TRBV29-1	TRBJ2-3	CSVGGVRADTQYF
-	TRBV6-6	TRBJ2-1	CASSYSTQRLKEEQFF
-	TRBV5-1	TRBJ2-1	CASREELAISYNEQFF
-	TRBV9	TRBJ2-1	CASSVTGTSGGWNEQFF
-	TRBV20-1	TRBJ2-7	CSASGTVDYEQYF
-	TRBV10-2	TRBJ1-2	CASSVARTYGYTF
-	TRBV20-1	TRBJ2-1	CSARDPALTGDEQFF